The text below deals with one T cell receptor (beta chain). This clone's antigen is unknown. Qualities for individual bases were not recorded, and no much larger clone is one base off. Per the germline V gene, SNHLY is the CDR1 and FYNNEI is the CDR2. The CDR3 numbers 14 residues from cysteine through phenylalanine. The sequence is cut down to CDR3 DNA, 42 bases in frame from base 1. V was cut back by 8 bases and J by 0 bases, leaving a gap of 11 bases between them. The Qiagen DNeasy kit was used to extract genomic DNA both from unsorted PBMCs and from the negatively selected CD4+ and CD8+ fractions. TCR beta CDR3 regions were subjected to amplification by immunoSEQ multiplex PCR with primers that anneal to V and J segments. A synthetic immune receptor repertoire was used to minimize amplification bias, and remaining bias was computationally removed after sequencing. In the paper's pipeline: Repertoire diversity was quantified as the Shannon entropy index using custom Python scripts. Unsorted, CD4+ and CD8+ repertoires were examined separately, except in combined analyses, for which CD4+ and CD8+ sequences were merged in silico. Clonal expansion was defined as a frequency increase of at least 2-fold after treatment compared with C1D1, and clones undetected at baseline were assigned a pseudocount of 0.5. Clones with 0 or 1 copy at C1D1 were classified as singleton clones, and clones with 2 or more copies were classified as non-singleton clones. Clones expanded in unsorted samples were annotated as CD4+, CD8+ or unknown by matching protein sequences in sorted samples from the same patient. Wilcoxon tests were applied to paired samples to test diversity changes from C1D1 to C4D1. TCRdb re-hosts the immuneACCESS table, in-frame sequences only. Its copies lack some clones; in the studies checked, an unresolved V gene accounts for under half of them, and the cause for the rest is not known. The D gene and trimming were derived from the DNA, and the V and J assignments and clone size from that table. This sample gives about 21,000 clones in total; less than 75% of them show up just once. The ten largest clones add up to roughly 1.2% of the sample.

This sample was included in a study of PD-1 blockade in classical Hodgkin lymphoma (dated by TCRdb to between 2020 and 2021). In the study overall: Nivolumab dosing was 3 mg/kg intravenously every 2 weeks, continuing until either disease progression or unacceptable toxicity. To define a peripheral blood immune signature of response to PD-1 blockade in classical Hodgkin lymphoma, the study combined TCR beta sequencing with CyTOF.

The sample's time point label is to be understood as: cycle 4 day 1 (C4D1), after less than seven weeks of nivolumab. Every trial patient had relapsed following autologous stem cell transplantation, and prior brentuximab vedotin exposure was what differed among cohorts A, B and C. CD4+ T cells were purified from thawed PBMCs by magnetic negative selection with a Miltenyi CD4+ T cell isolation kit. The trial cohort comprised some 60 patients with relapsed/refractory classical Hodgkin lymphoma whose best overall responses were complete response, partial response or progressive disease. Single-agent nivolumab was administered to trial patients in the multi-cohort phase II CheckMate 205 trial. An independent review committee assessed best overall response using the 2007 International Working Group response criteria. Trial PBMCs were collected immediately before nivolumab initiation (C1D1) and during therapy at cycle 2 day 1 and cycle 4 day 1. Peripheral blood was collected in 8 mL Vacutainer Cell Preparation Tubes, from which PBMCs were isolated by centrifugation and then cryopreserved. Purified CD4+ and CD8+ fractions were generated only in cases for which an additional PBMC sample was available. Magnetically labelled cells were removed on LS columns in a quadroMACS separator, and the flow-through was collected as the purified fraction.

Results and caveats for the whole study, not just this receptor: The study was restricted to a single clinical trial cohort, and the causes of repertoire differences, possibly disease activity or prior therapy, were left undefined. Baseline TCR diversity was reported to be lower in newly diagnosed patients than in healthy donors and to be lower still in relapsed/refractory patients. Diversity was lower in patients who began nivolumab less than 1 year after ASCT, so these patients were left out of later analyses to avoid confounding by immune reconstitution. Trial patients with a complete response had baseline diversity similar to that of newly diagnosed patients, while partial responders and progressors had significantly lower diversity. By C4D1, a significant rise was seen in CD4+ TCR diversity but not in CD8+ TCR diversity (p=0.0027 vs p=0.16), and the rise was most apparent among complete responders (p=0.02).

Rearrangement joined TRBV2 to TRBJ1-5; too little of a D gene remains to name it. The sample consisted of CD4+ T cells from blood, taken before the fourth cycle of nivolumab. This TCR came from a human donor with classical Hodgkin lymphoma. The sequenced DNA is TGTGCCAGCCGTAGCAGATATAGCAATCAGCCCCAGCATTTT. Its translation reads: CASRSRYSNQPQHF. When the CDR3 is completed using the reference TRBV2 and TRBJ1-5 genes on either side, the full variable domain is EPEVTQTPSHQVTQMGQEVILRCVPISNHLYFYWYRQILGQKVEFLVSFYNNEISEKSEIFDDQFSVERPDGSNFTLKIRSTKLEDSAMYFCASRSRYSNQPQHFGDGTRLSIL.